Below, one T cell receptor (beta chain) is given with its context. This record belongs to a study of blood T cell repertoires in COVID-19. Using immunoSEQ multiplex PCR, the repertoire was profiled, and TCRdb retains in-frame clones only, with some absent. The sample yields approximately 130,000 clones, roughly 80% seen once. The CDR3 covers 13 residues. Trimming took 5 bases from V and 8 from J, leaving 13 bases between them. Germline-derived CDR1 and CDR2 are MGHDK and SYGVNS. The J gene is TRBJ2-1, the V gene TRBV25-1; the D gene is possibly TRBD2 (6 bases). The TCR comes from a man aged 25-45 years who had recovered from COVID-19. Sequencing was performed on PBMCs or T cells enriched from blood (not recorded which). The CDR3 bases are TGTGCCAGCAGTACCCAAGGAGGGTATGAGCAGTTCTTC. Its translation is CASSTQGGYEQFF.